This T cell receptor beta chain was profiled in a study of T cell repertoires in aging, cancer and after chemotherapy. Study-level background: Some 10 million TCR reads were in the whole dataset.

The table lists this clonotype with a few counts. The template was genomic DNA from peripheral blood, not RNA. Rearranged V-D-J TRB sequences were amplified with a mixed TRB-A/B primer pool. Each CDR3 protein gets one entry after TCRdb re-called the multiplex PCR reads with MiXCR. Among 3,000 to 4,000 distinct CDR3 sequences, under 50% were seen once, and the ten largest hold around half. Germline assignment: CDR1 LNHDA and CDR2 SQIVND (reference sequence). The CDR3 has 14 amino acids. The V end lost 4 bases, the J end lost 3 bases, and 11 bases lay between the germline ends. The source material was blood. The rearrangement links TRBV19 to TRBJ2-3; tentative D call: TRBD2 (5 bases). This sequence was found in a human donor in good health. In nucleotides, the CDR3 is TGTGCCAGTAGTAAACAGTCGGGGACAGATACGCAGTATTTT. Its protein is CASSKQSGTDTQYF.